One and the same sample provided the 13 T cell receptor beta chains below, sequenced in a study of regulatory T cells in long-lasting Graves disease (dated by TCRdb to the early 2020s). The sample's time point label, in plain terms: newly diagnosed GD, antithyroid drugs for less than 3 months. For both TCR sequencing and RNA sequencing, RNA was extracted from PBMCs using TRIzol. Library preparation used multiplex PCR. Sequenced using an Illumina HiSeq 4000. To build TCR beta libraries, CDR3 regions were amplified by Arm-PCR using iRepertoire HTBI primers. TCRdb trimmed the raw reads at Q25, called clones with MiXCR and kept productive beta chains. Merged by CDR3 protein, the rows form single entries marked with the most common genes and DNA. This sample has about 400,000 distinct CDR3 sequences in its table, and around a sixth of those were observed once. The ten largest make up about a fifth of the sample.

The sample in question was peripheral blood mononuclear cells (PBMCs), obtained at new diagnosis, from a patient treated with antithyroid drugs. The source of these receptors is a female donor with Graves disease.

In this sample, this clonotype turned up many times. This chain uses TRBV11-2 with TRBJ1-2, with TRBD1 matching over 8 bases. The CDR3 is made up of 17 amino acids. Germline values: CDR1 SGHAT, CDR2 FQNNGV. V dropped 2 bases and J dropped 2; count of bases not matched to a gene: 10. This CDR3 reads CASSLTGGDLRNYGYTF. The CDR3 DNA reads as TGTGCCAGCAGCTTAACAGGGGGAGACCTCCGCAACTATGGCTACACCTTC.

This clonotype turned up a few times. The chain couples TRBV5-4 to TRBJ1-5; weak D call: TRBD1 (5 bases). The ends were cut back, 0 bases at V and 2 bases at J, with 12 bases in the middle. CDR3 length: 16 amino acids. In germline, CDR1 is SGHNT, CDR2 YYREEE (reference sequence). CDR3 in DNA: TGTGCCAGCAGCTTGGGGGGGGTTCGGGGCAATCAGCCCCAGCATTTT. Translated, it gives CASSLGGVRGNQPQHF. Variable domain in full (rest from reference TRBV5-4 and TRBJ1-5): ETGVTQSPTHLIKTRGQQVTLRCSSQSGHNTVSWYQQALGQGPQFIFQYYREEENGRGNFPPRFSGLQFPNYSSELNVNALELDDSALYLCASSLGGVRGNQPQHFGDGTRLSIL.

This clonotype was picked up many times. V usage is TRBV7-3 and J usage is TRBJ2-7; 15 bases align to TRBD2. The length of the CDR3 is 18 residues. The germline CDR1 and CDR2 sequences are SGHTA and FQGTGA. Germline trimming cut 0 bases from V and 4 bases from J; bases unmatched to any gene: 7. CDR3 nucleotides: TGTGCCAGCAGCTTAACGGGACTAGCGGGAGGCGGAGATTACGAGCAGTACTTC. Its protein product is CASSLTGLAGGGDYEQYF.

This clonotype was recorded at least ten times. This chain joins TRBV28 and TRBJ1-2; no clear D gene. This CDR3 has 14 amino acids. Germline-derived CDR1 and CDR2 are MDHEN and SYDVKM. V lost 2 bases, J lost 0 bases, and 7 bases lay in between. The CDR3 here is CASSLVAANYGYTF. CDR3 DNA sequence: TGTGCCAGCAGTTTAGTGGCGGCTAACTATGGCTACACCTTC.

In its sample, this clonotype was seen many times. The chain has TRBV4-3 and TRBJ1-2; 7 bases map to TRBD1. Losses at the gene ends were 4 bases for V and 2 bases for J; bases not matched to a gene: 4. Germline-derived CDR1 and CDR2 are LGHNA and YSLEER. The CDR3 sequence is 14 residues long. The CDR3 region has the DNA TGCGCCAGCAGCCGTAAGGGACAGAACTATGGCTACACCTTC. Its protein is CASSRKGQNYGYTF.

This clonotype has only a few counts. V and J are TRBV5-5 and TRBJ1-5; D is unclear. This CDR3 is 16 amino acids long. Germline CDR1 is SGHKS and CDR2 is YYEKEE (reference sequence). V was shortened by 3 bases and J by 0 bases, with 13 bases between the two germline ends. CDR3 loop: CASSSGPAGSNQPQHF. CDR3 sequence (DNA): TGTGCCAGCAGCTCGGGCCCCGCTGGTAGCAATCAGCCCCAGCATTTT.

This clonotype was found many times. The chain links TRBV28 to TRBJ2-7; the D gene is possibly TRBD1 (6 bases). CDR1 is MDHEN and CDR2 is SYDVKM in the germline V gene. The length of the CDR3 is 15 residues. V dropped 3 bases and J dropped 3 bases, with 15 bases sitting between them. Here the CDR3 DNA reads TGTGCCAGCAGTTTTGGGGGCAGGGAAAGCTACGAGCAGTACTTC. It encodes CASSFGGRESYEQYF.

There are many counts of this clonotype. The J gene is TRBJ2-5, the V gene TRBV19; TRBD2 agrees at 10 bases. This CDR3 contains 17 residues. Trimming at V came to 4 bases and at J to 1 base, leaving 9 bases not matched to a gene. Per the germline V gene, CDR1 is LNHDA and CDR2 is SQIVND (reference sequence). DNA of the CDR3: TGTGCCAGTAGTACCTCCTGGACTAGCGGATTCCAAGAGACCCAGTACTTC. Translated, it gives CASSTSWTSGFQETQYF.

Only a few counts were recorded for this clonotype. The CDR3 DNA reads as TGCGCCAGCAGCCAAGATATTAGCGGGAGGACAGCGAGTGAGCAGTTCTTC. Its translation: CASSQDISGRTASEQFF. The chain carries TRBV4-3 and TRBJ2-1; 10 positions match TRBD2. The V gene's germline CDR1 is LGHNA and CDR2 YSLEER. The CDR3 runs to 17 residues. J was trimmed by 9 bases and V by 0 bases; bases with no gene match: 11.

This clonotype has at least ten counts. The chain combines TRBV6-1 with TRBJ1-2; maybe TRBD1 (6 bases). The CDR3 is 14 residues long. Looked up from germline, CDR1 is MNHNS and CDR2 is SASEGT. Trimming cost V 1 base and J 5 bases, with 11 bases left between them. The CDR3 DNA sequence: TGTGCCAGCAGTGAAGTGAGGGGGGCGTATGGCTACACCTTC. It specifies CASSEVRGAYGYTF.

This clonotype was observed at least ten times. V gene TRBV9 combines with J gene TRBJ1-1; D gene ambiguous. CDR3 size: 15 residues. V shed 1 base and J shed 4 bases, with 14 bases lying between them. CDR1 and CDR2 from the germline V gene are SGDLS and YYNGEE. CDR3 in amino acids: CASSVTTLLGTEAFF. CDR3 nucleotide sequence: TGTGCCAGCAGCGTAACGACCCTTCTGGGCACTGAAGCTTTCTTT.

The CDR3 protein is CSASRGTTQYF. CDR3 in DNA: TGCAGCGCCAGCCGGGGTACTACGCAGTATTTT. The rearrangement uses TRBV29-1 and TRBJ2-3; maybe TRBD2 (5 bases). Germline V lookup: CDR1 SQVTM, CDR2 ANQGSEA. Trimming left V 7 bases short and J 8 bases short, with 13 bases between. The CDR3 consists of 11 residues.

A few counts support this clonotype. The chain carries TRBV4-1 and TRBJ2-1; D unresolved. The length of the CDR3 is 16 residues. Germline CDR1 MGHRA, CDR2 YSYEKL. Trimming cost V 0 bases and J 2 bases, with 11 bases left between them. CDR3 sequence: CASSQDRAAPYNEQFF. The CDR3 DNA follows: TGCGCCAGCAGCCAAGATCGAGCAGCCCCCTACAATGAGCAGTTCTTC.